The rows below give T cell receptor beta chains drawn from one sample of a study of T cell repertoires in cytomegalovirus infection. TCRdb re-called the reads through MiXCR, storing one row per CDR3 protein. The table records 230,000 or so distinct CDR3 sequences, 15% to 20% of them present only once. The sample was CD8+ T cells from PBMCs. Receptor source: a human donor in good health (CMV status not recorded). Some clones in this sample may be carry-over from other donors' samples. Both conserved end residues are part of each CDR3. The D gene is left open where the match is weak. The size of a clone is reported for some rows only, either as once, few or many, or as a class for expanded clones.

clone_size j_call d_call cdr3_length v_call cdr3_nt cdr3_aa
many TRBJ2-6 TRBD1 15 TRBV6-2/TRBV6-3 TGTGCCAGCAGTACAGGGGGCTCTGGGGCCAACGTCCTGACTTTC CASSTGGSGANVLTF
NA TRBJ1-1 NA 13 TRBV2 TGTGCCAGCAGTGAGGTGCAGAACACTGAAGCTTTCTTT CASSEVQNTEAFF
many TRBJ1-3 TRBD1 17 TRBV7-6 TGTGCCAGCAGCTTAAGGGGGCAAGAACCCTCTGGAAACACCATATATTTT CASSLRGQEPSGNTIYF
NA TRBJ2-7 NA 15 TRBV5-6 TGTGCCAGCAACGGGGGGGCAGGGGGAACCTACGAGCAGTACTTC CASNGGAGGTYEQYF
NA TRBJ2-3 NA 13 TRBV2 TGTGCCAGCGGTTACCAGGCGGTGGATACGCAGTATTTT CASGYQAVDTQYF
few TRBJ1-1 NA 15 TRBV4-2 TGTGCCAGCAGCTCTAGGAGGGGTCAGAACACTGAAGCTTTCTTT CASSSRRGQNTEAFF
NA TRBJ1-1 TRBD1 18 TRBV28 TGTGCCAGCAGTTTGACAGGGGGCAGGGACGGGGTGAACACTGAAGCTTTCTTT CASSLTGGRDGVNTEAFF
few TRBJ2-1 TRBD2 15 TRBV4-2 TGTGCCAGCAGCCAACCCCTAGCGGGGGGCGATGAGCAGTTCTTC CASSQPLAGGDEQFF
many TRBJ1-3 NA 15 TRBV12-3/TRBV12-4 TGTGCCAGCGCAGCAGGGCCGAGCTCTGGAAACACCATATATTTT CASAAGPSSGNTIYF
few TRBJ2-3 TRBD2 19 TRBV10-3 TGTGCCATCAGTGAGTCTTTGGTCTCCGGCAGGGAGGGAACAGATACGCAGTATTTT CAISESLVSGREGTDTQYF
NA TRBJ2-3 TRBD1 13 TRBV5-5 TGTGCCAGCAGCCCTGGGACAGCTAATACGCAGTATTTT CASSPGTANTQYF
many TRBJ1-1 NA 13 TRBV7-2 TGTGCCAGCAGCTTAGGGATTAACACTGAAGCTTTCTTT CASSLGINTEAFF
many TRBJ2-1 TRBD2 15 TRBV7-6 TGTGCCAGCAGCTTAGGGCGGGGGGGTTGGAATGAGCAGTTCTTC CASSLGRGGWNEQFF
many TRBJ1-1 TRBD1 19 TRBV12-3/TRBV12-4 TGTGCCAGCAGCAATAGCGACAGGGGTGGGATGTTTATGAACACTGAAGCTTTCTTT CASSNSDRGGMFMNTEAFF
NA TRBJ1-5 TRBD1 16 TRBV24-1 TGTGCCACCAGTGGAACTACAGGGGGAGCAAATCAGCCCCAGCATTTT CATSGTTGGANQPQHF
few TRBJ1-2 NA 16 TRBV5-1 TGCGCCAGCAGCTCTAGCGGGGGAATTTCTAACTATGGCTACACCTTC CASSSSGGISNYGYTF
many TRBJ2-1 NA 16 TRBV7-2 TGTGCCAGCAGCTACGGGACCATAAGCTCCTACAATGAGCAGTTCTTC CASSYGTISSYNEQFF
many TRBJ1-1 NA 17 TRBV25-1 TGTGCCAGCAGTGACCCGTCTGTGGGGAGAGAGAACACTGAAGCTTTCTTT CASSDPSVGRENTEAFF
few TRBJ1-1 NA 14 TRBV6-5 TGTGCCAGCAGTTATACCCCAATGAACACTGAAGCTTTCTTT CASSYTPMNTEAFF
few TRBJ1-1 NA 14 TRBV20-1 TGCAGTGCTAGAGACCTTAATAGGAACACTGAAGCTTTCTTT CSARDLNRNTEAFF
many TRBJ1-2 NA 15 TRBV6-2/TRBV6-3 TGTGCCAGCAGTTATTCGACTCGGGTGACCGATGGCTACACCTTC CASSYSTRVTDGYTF
many TRBJ1-1 NA 14 TRBV10-3 TGTGCCATCGGGGATAGAGACACGAACACTGAAGCTTTCTTT CAIGDRDTNTEAFF
many TRBJ2-3 NA 17 TRBV7-8 TGTGCCAGCAGCTTAGAGATGACTGCAGTTAGGTCGGATACGCAGTATTTT CASSLEMTAVRSDTQYF
many TRBJ1-2 NA 12 TRBV7-8 TGTGCCAGCAGCTTATACAGCTATGGCTACACCTTC CASSLYSYGYTF
many TRBJ1-1 NA 14 TRBV7-9 TGTGCCAGCAGCAACCGGAATGTCGGAGGTGAAGCTTTCTTT CASSNRNVGGEAFF
NA TRBJ1-2 NA 17 TRBV29-1 TGCAGCGTTGATCCCGGGGGCTTCCCTAATCCTAACTATGGCTACACCTTC CSVDPGGFPNPNYGYTF
many TRBJ2-5 NA 14 TRBV7-9 TGTGCCAGCAGCGGTTGGGCGGAACAAGAGACCCAGTACTTC CASSGWAEQETQYF
many TRBJ2-3 TRBD2 16 TRBV28 TGTGCCAGCAGTCCCCCCGGGCGGGGGACCACAGATACGCAGTATTTT CASSPPGRGTTDTQYF
many TRBJ2-1 TRBD1 15 TRBV11-2 TGTGCCAGCAGCTTAGGTTACACAGGGGGCAATGAGCAGTTCTTC CASSLGYTGGNEQFF
few TRBJ1-2 NA 14 TRBV20-1 TGCAGTGCCAAGACCCCAGGGCGGGACTATGGCTACACCTTC CSAKTPGRDYGYTF
few TRBJ1-1 TRBD1 19 TRBV20-1 TGCAGTGCTAGTCCCGCCGGGACAGGGGACGAGGGTCCAAGAACTGAAGCTTTCTTT CSASPAGTGDEGPRTEAFF
NA TRBJ2-7 NA 13 TRBV6-2/TRBV6-3 TGTGCCAGCAGGGTACCAGGATTCTACGAGCAGTACTTC CASRVPGFYEQYF
few TRBJ2-5 NA 13 TRBV2 TGTGCCAGCAGTGAATCTGTTTCGGGGACCCAGTACTTC CASSESVSGTQYF
many TRBJ2-1 TRBD2 15 TRBV7-2 TGTGCCAGCAGCTGGACTAGCGGGGGGTTAGATGAGCAGTTCTTC CASSWTSGGLDEQFF
NA TRBJ1-4 NA 15 TRBV7-9 TGTGCCAGCAGCTTGAGTGGGGAGGAAGTTGAAAAACTGTTTTTT CASSLSGEEVEKLFF
few TRBJ1-1 TRBD1 14 TRBV7-6 TGTGCCAGCAGCTCAGGGGGGGCAGGGACGAGTGCTTTCTTT CASSSGGAGTSAFF
NA TRBJ1-2 NA 15 TRBV4-1 TGCGCCAGCAGCCATAGACAGGCCTCCAACTATGGCTACACCTTC CASSHRQASNYGYTF
few TRBJ1-1 TRBD1 18 TRBV11-2 TGTGCCAGCAATATTGCCGGGACAGGGGACTCGATGAACACTGAAGCTTTCTTT CASNIAGTGDSMNTEAFF
few TRBJ1-2 TRBD1 16 TRBV6-5 TGTGCCAGCAGTTACCATAGGACAGGATTTACCTATGGCTACACCTTC CASSYHRTGFTYGYTF
few TRBJ2-7 NA 13 TRBV29-1 TGCAGCGTTGGGACAAGGGGACCCTACGAGCAGTACTTC CSVGTRGPYEQYF
many TRBJ1-4 NA 14 TRBV12-3/TRBV12-4 TGTGCCAGCAGTTTGGGAGGCCCTAATGAAAAACTGTTTTTT CASSLGGPNEKLFF
few TRBJ2-5 NA 15 TRBV5-1 TGCGCCAGCAGCTTGGTCGTCACAGGTTCGGAGACCCAGTACTTC CASSLVVTGSETQYF
NA TRBJ2-5 TRBD1 19 TRBV20-1 TGCAGTGCTAGAGATTTTAGGGCCGGGACAGGGCCGAATCAAGAGACCCAGTACTTC CSARDFRAGTGPNQETQYF
NA TRBJ1-1 TRBD1 16 TRBV4-1 TGCGCCAGCAGCCAAGCCCAGACAGGGCTGAACACTGAAGCTTTCTTT CASSQAQTGLNTEAFF
many TRBJ2-7 TRBD2 14 TRBV7-2 TGTGCCAGCAGCTCCTTTACGGGGGGATACGAGCAGTACTTC CASSSFTGGYEQYF
many TRBJ1-1 NA 12 TRBV6-2/TRBV6-3 TGTGCCAGCAGTTACGAAGAAGTGGAAGCTTTCTTT CASSYEEVEAFF
many TRBJ2-1 NA 15 TRBV7-6 TGTGCTAGCAGCTTATTGGCCAGCTCCTACAATGAGCAGTTCTTC CASSLLASSYNEQFF
NA TRBJ2-2 NA 12 TRBV2 TGTGCCAGGAGGGTGGGCACCGGGGAGCTGTTTTTT CARRVGTGELFF
NA TRBJ2-3 TRBD2 18 TRBV4-1 TGCGCCAGCAGCCAAGATCCTAGCGGGGGGGCCGGTGCAGATACGCAGTATTTT CASSQDPSGGAGADTQYF